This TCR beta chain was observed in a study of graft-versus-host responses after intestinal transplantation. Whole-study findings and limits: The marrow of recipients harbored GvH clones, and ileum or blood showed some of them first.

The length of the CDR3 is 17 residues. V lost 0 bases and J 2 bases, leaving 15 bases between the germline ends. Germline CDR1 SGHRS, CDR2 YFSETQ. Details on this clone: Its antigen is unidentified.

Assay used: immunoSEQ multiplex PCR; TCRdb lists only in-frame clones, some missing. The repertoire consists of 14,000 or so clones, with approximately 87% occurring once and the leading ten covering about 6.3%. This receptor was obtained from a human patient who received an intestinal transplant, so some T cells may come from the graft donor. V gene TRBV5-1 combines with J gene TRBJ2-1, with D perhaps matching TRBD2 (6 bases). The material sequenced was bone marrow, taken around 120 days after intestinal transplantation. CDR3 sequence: CASSLEGRRDAYNEQFF. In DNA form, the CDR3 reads TGCGCCAGCAGCTTGGAAGGGCGGAGGGATGCCTACAATGAGCAGTTCTTC.